What follows is one T cell receptor (beta chain) and its context. No antigen is known for it. TCRdb re-called the reads with MiXCR, one entry per CDR3 protein. This sample has 680,000 or so distinct CDR3 sequences; around a third occur once, and the top ten carry approximately 18%. This sample stems from a study of T cell repertoires in cytomegalovirus infection. Study-wide results and caveats: HLA-C-restricted CMV-specific TCR beta clonotypes prevailed in the ex vivo response. Adding up the frequency of public TCR beta families identified people who carried CMV plus the relevant HLA.

Germline-derived CDR1 and CDR2 are SNHLY and FYNNEI. This CDR3 is 13 amino acids long. Trimming took 4 bases from V and 3 from J, leaving 7 bases between them. The starting material was cultured PBMCs, obtained from culture after CMV antigen stimulation. The source is a human donor in good health (CMV status not recorded). Some clones in this sample may be carry-over from other donors' samples. The rearrangement uses TRBV2 and TRBJ2-1; D not certain. Here the CDR3 DNA reads TGTGCCAGCAGTGTCACGGGCTACAATGAGCAGTTCTTC. It yields the protein CASSVTGYNEQFF.